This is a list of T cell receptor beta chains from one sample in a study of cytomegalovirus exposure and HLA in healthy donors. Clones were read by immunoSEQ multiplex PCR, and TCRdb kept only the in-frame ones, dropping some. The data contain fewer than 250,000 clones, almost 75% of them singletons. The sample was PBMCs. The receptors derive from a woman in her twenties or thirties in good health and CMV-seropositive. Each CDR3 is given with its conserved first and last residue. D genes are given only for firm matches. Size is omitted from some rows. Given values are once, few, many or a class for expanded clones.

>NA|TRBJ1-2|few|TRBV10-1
CASSPTGSYGYTF
TGCGCCAGCAGCCCTACAGGGTCCTATGGCTACACCTTC
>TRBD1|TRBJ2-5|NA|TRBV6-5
CASSHGTDQETQYF
TGTGCCAGCAGCCACGGGACAGACCAAGAGACCCAGTACTTC
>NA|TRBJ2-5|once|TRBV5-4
CASSLPPGETQYF
TGTGCCAGCAGCTTGCCACCCGGAGAGACCCAGTACTTC
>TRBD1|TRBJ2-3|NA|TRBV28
CASRKTGVTDTQYF
TGTGCCAGCAGGAAGACAGGGGTCACAGATACGCAGTATTTT
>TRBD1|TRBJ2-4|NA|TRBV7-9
CASSLGTGKGKNIQYF
TGTGCCAGCAGCTTAGGGACAGGGAAAGGCAAAAACATTCAGTACTTC
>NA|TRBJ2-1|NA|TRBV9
CASSVSDSSYNEQFF
TGTGCCAGCAGCGTTAGTGACAGCTCCTACAATGAGCAGTTCTTC
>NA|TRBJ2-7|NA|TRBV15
CATSRDKMEGRGIYEQYF
TGTGCCACCAGCAGAGATAAAATGGAGGGGCGAGGTATTTACGAGCAGTACTTC
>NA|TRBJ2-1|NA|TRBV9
CASSPQGGEQFF
TGTGCCAGCAGCCCCCAGGGTGGTGAGCAGTTCTTC
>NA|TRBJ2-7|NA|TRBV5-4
CASSLQGYEQYF
TGTGCCAGCAGCCTCCAGGGCTACGAGCAGTACTTC
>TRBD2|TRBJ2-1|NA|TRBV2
CASLGLAGYNEQFF
TGTGCCAGCTTGGGACTAGCGGGGTACAATGAGCAGTTCTTC